This T cell receptor (beta chain) was obtained from a study of cytomegalovirus exposure and HLA in healthy donors. Whole-study results and caveats: Later analysis found that TCR beta chains associated with HLA were more clonally expanded than other, equally common chains. Solely CMV serostatus was available to characterize immune exposure.

Donors in the study were healthy people who gave bone marrow. V was pared by 3 bases and J by 6 bases, with 21 bases between. Looked up from germline, CDR1 is MGHRA and CDR2 is YSYEKL. This CDR3 contains 17 residues. The PCR was carried out with 60 Vbeta primers and 13 Jbeta primers. Measured with immunoSEQ multiplex PCR; TCRdb has only the in-frame clones, and not every one. The data contain about 130,000 clones, 80% to 85% of them singletons. Turning to this clone: Its target is not known.

The chain couples TRBV4-1 to TRBJ2-1, with a tentative D call TRBD2 (5 bases). The sequencing sample was made of PBMCs. This clonotype originated in a woman aged 30 to 39 in good health and CMV-seronegative. In DNA form, the CDR3 reads TGCGCCAGCAGCCACCGAGGCGGGCTCCCAACGGGCAATGAGCAGTTCTTC. Its translation is CASSHRGGLPTGNEQFF.